This passage covers 9 T cell receptor beta chains from one sample sequenced in a study of T cells in Graves' hyperthyroidism and ophthalmopathy. Regions amplified from RNA transcripts were the TCR beta CDR3 regions. TCR CDR3 regions were first amplified by RT-PCR with HTBI primers. TCRdb fed the multiplex PCR reads into MiXCR, producing one record per CDR3 protein. The table shows 350,000 to 400,000 distinct CDR3 sequences, with approximately 20% occurring only once. The material sequenced was blood. The receptors were gathered from a young woman with Graves' hyperthyroidism.

This clonotype has at least ten counts. The V and J genes are TRBV14 and TRBJ2-5; D uncertain. The germline CDR1 and CDR2 sequences are SGHDN and FVKESK. CDR3 length: 14 residues. V lost 5 bases, J lost 9 bases, and 19 bases lay in between. The CDR3 protein is CASSGEALRGAQYF. The CDR3 region has the DNA TGTGCCAGCAGCGGAGAAGCCCTACGTGGGGCCCAGTACTTC.

As for this clonotype: A single base separates this from a much larger clone, so it may be a read error. The chain uses TRBV3-1 and TRBJ1-1, with D perhaps TRBD1 (6 bases). V lost 0 bases to trimming and J lost 10 bases, with 15 bases between them. The CDR3 totals 14 residues. Germline CDR1 reads LGHDT; CDR2 reads YNNKEL (reference sequence). CDR3 in amino acids: CASSQDKTGARAFF. The CDR3 nucleotides are TGTGCCAGCAGCCAAGATAAGACAGGCGCTCGAGCTTTCTTT. Drawing the rest from reference TRBV3-1 and TRBJ1-1, the complete variable domain is DTAVSQTPKYLVTQMGNDKSIKCEQNLGHDTMYWYKQDSKKFLKIMFSYNNKELIINETVPNRFSPKSPDKAHLNLHINSLELGDSAVYFCASSQDKTGARAFFGQGTRLTVV.

This clonotype has a single count. At one of its ends the junction is not consistent with the germline gene, which may arise from a read error. The chain employs TRBV18 and TRBJ1-3, with D perhaps TRBD1 (5 bases). From germline, CDR1 is KGHSH and CDR2 LQKENI. The CDR3 sequence is 16 residues long. CDR3: CASPPARGLTGNTIYF. CDR3 sequence (DNA): TGTGCCAGCCCACCCGCAAGGGGATTAACTGGAAACACCATATATTTT.

At least ten counts were recorded for this clonotype. CDR3 loop: CASSEAVTLRGNTEAFF. CDR3 bases: TGTGCCAGCAGTGAAGCCGTAACTTTGAGGGGAAACACTGAAGCTTTCTTT. The chain uses TRBV6-1 and TRBJ1-1, with D possibly matching TRBD1 (5 bases). V lost 0 bases, J lost 2 bases, and 16 bases lay in between. The germline CDR1 and CDR2 sequences are MNHNS and SASEGT. The CDR3 consists of 17 residues.

This clonotype was seen only a few times. This rearrangement joins TRBV20-1 to TRBJ1-2; D unclear. The ends were cut back, 0 bases at V and 6 bases at J, with 17 bases in the middle. In germline, CDR1 is DFQATT, CDR2 SNEGSKA (reference sequence). CDR3 length equals 15 residues. Here the CDR3 reads CSARDSLSWADGYTF. The CDR3 bases are TGCAGTGCTAGAGATTCTCTTTCCTGGGCTGATGGCTACACCTTC.

The chain combines TRBV11-2 with TRBJ2-7; TRBD2 aligns across 11 bases. Trimming cost V 6 bases and J 2 bases; bases outside gene matches: 9. The germline gives CDR1 SGHAT, CDR2 FQNNGV. The CDR3 spans 16 residues. CDR3 nucleotides: TGTGCCAGCAGGCCTCTTAGCGGGGGGGACCCCTACGAGCAGTACTTC. Residues: CASRPLSGGDPYEQYF.

The V and J genes are TRBV20-1 and TRBJ2-7, with D possibly being TRBD2 (6 bases). Germline CDR1 reads DFQATT; CDR2 reads SNEGSKA (reference sequence). The V gene lost 3 bases and the J gene lost 4 bases, with 7 bases spanning the gap. CDR3 length equals 11 residues. The CDR3 nucleotides read TGCAGTGCTAGCGGGGGTTACGAGCAGTACTTC. Protein product: CSASGGYEQYF.

The rearrangement joins TRBV27 to TRBJ2-3, with unresolved D. This CDR3 comprises 15 residues. The germline V and J ends were trimmed by 5 bases and 9 bases, with 21 bases remaining between them. CDR1 is MNHEY and CDR2 is SMNVEV in the germline V gene (reference sequence). The chain's CDR3 is CASSAFGYSQKTQYF. The CDR3 DNA reads as TGTGCCAGCAGTGCTTTCGGGTACTCACAAAAGACGCAGTATTTT.

Ten or more counts support this clonotype. The chain carries TRBV6-5 and TRBJ1-1, with D perhaps TRBD1 (5 bases). The CDR3 has 15 amino acids. CDR1 and CDR2 from the germline V gene are MNHEY and SVGAGI. Trimming removed 4 bases from V and 1 base from J, with 13 bases in between. CDR3 coding DNA: TGTGCCAGCAGTTGGTTAGGGGCCGGGAACACTGAAGCTTTCTTT. Protein sequence: CASSWLGAGNTEAFF.